This T cell receptor (beta chain) was retrieved from a study of shared clonotypes between healthy human individuals. Overall study context: The study enrolled two women and a few men aged 18 to 49.

General observations from the study: Clonotypes shared by all four sorted-subset donors had higher generation probabilities than non-shared clonotypes. A few donors had roughly 5% of their naive CD4 clonotypes in common.

At least ten counts were recorded for this clone. Its specificity is unknown. The CDR3 has 19 residues. The V gene's germline CDR1 is SGDLS and CDR2 YYNGEE. Trimming removed 4 bases from V and 3 bases from J; junction bases left unmatched: 11. Methods used by the authors: ImmunoSEQ output held junction-only sequences without quality scores, so filtering differed. Sequenced by immunoSEQ multiplex PCR; TCRdb stores in-frame clones only, minus some. The V and J calls and clone size are taken from that table; D and trimming were inferred from the DNA. The data hold over a million clones, with more than 60% observed a single time.

The sample was memory CD4+ T cells sorted from blood. Documented subset: CD45RA-negative fraction. This rearrangement joins TRBV9 to TRBJ2-1; 15 bases line up with TRBD2. The receptor was isolated from a man aged 18 to 29 in good health. The CDR3 sequence is CASSPRGWTSGRDYNEQFF. CDR3 in DNA: TGTGCCAGCAGCCCCCGGGGGTGGACTAGCGGGAGGGACTACAATGAGCAGTTCTTC.